The rows below give T cell receptor beta chains drawn from one sample of a study of response to subunit inactivated influenza vaccine. TCRdb reprocessed the RT-PCR reads via MiXCR and lists one record per CDR3 protein. The profile shows 800,000 to 1,000,000 distinct CDR3 sequences, approximately 22% of them singletons. Here the sequenced sample was PBMCs from blood, taken around 5 days after vaccination. Every receptor here comes from a man in his forties or fifties who received an inactivated influenza vaccine. The CDR3 runs from the conserved cysteine through the conserved F or W. Each record gives: clone size, V gene, D gene, J gene, CDR3 protein, CDR3 DNA. The D gene is left open where the match is weak. Size is stated for part of the rows, as once, few or many counts, or as a class when the clone is expanded.

NA	TRBV21-1	NA	TRBJ2-1	CASGLPRGHNEQFF	TGTGCCAGCGGTCTTCCCAGGGGCCACAATGAGCAGTTCTTC
NA	TRBV28	NA	TRBJ1-2	CASSFNGVGSDNYGYTF	TGTGCCAGCAGTTTTAACGGTGTTGGCAGCGACAACTATGGCTACACCTTC
NA	TRBV5-6	TRBD2	TRBJ2-3	CASSLRTSGKVIDTQYF	TGTGCCAGCAGCTTGCGGACTAGCGGGAAGGTCATAGATACGCAGTATTTT
NA	TRBV7-9	NA	TRBJ2-5	CASSSTGGAGAQYF	TGTGCCAGCAGCTCCACAGGGGGGGCCGGGGCCCAGTACTTC
NA	TRBV15	TRBD1	TRBJ2-2	CATRWTGGNTGELFF	TGTGCCACCAGATGGACAGGGGGAAACACCGGGGAGCTGTTTTTT
NA	TRBV5-8	TRBD1	TRBJ2-7	CASSPPTGTGAYEQYF	TGTGCCAGCAGTCCACCCACCGGGACAGGGGCCTACGAGCAGTACTTC
NA	TRBV2	TRBD2	TRBJ2-3	CASSLALVTSAFTDTQYF	TGTGCCAGCAGTTTAGCCCTAGTAACTAGCGCGTTCACAGATACGCAGTATTTT
few	TRBV15	NA	TRBJ2-3	CATSRGGDSTDTQYF	TGTGCCACCAGCAGAGGTGGAGACAGCACAGATACGCAGTATTTT
NA	TRBV7-2	NA	TRBJ2-7	CASSFIADSYEQYF	TGTGCCAGCAGCTTTATAGCGGACTCCTACGAGCAGTACTTC
NA	TRBV23-1	TRBD1	TRBJ2-7	CAPRPGGALYEQYF	TGCGCCCCCCGCCCAGGGGGAGCCTTATACGAGCAGTACTTC
NA	TRBV10-3	NA	TRBJ2-7	CAISGTDSYEQYF	TGTGCCATCAGTGGGACGGACAGCTACGAGCAGTACTTC
NA	TRBV5-1	TRBD1	TRBJ2-1	CASSLDPGGLGNEQFF	TGCGCCAGCAGCTTGGATCCAGGGGGCTTGGGGAATGAGCAGTTCTTC
NA	TRBV4-2	TRBD1	TRBJ1-2	CANSQGPLDRLDFYGYTF	TGTGCCAACAGCCAAGGCCCCTTGGACAGGTTGGATTTCTATGGCTACACCTTC
NA	TRBV6-1	TRBD2	TRBJ2-7	CASSSGTSGSYEQYF	TGTGCCAGCAGCTCAGGGACTAGCGGGAGCTACGAGCAGTACTTC
NA	TRBV7-2	NA	TRBJ1-1	CASSLERGRNTEAFF	TGTGCCAGCAGCTTAGAGAGGGGCCGAAACACTGAAGCTTTCTTT
few	TRBV6-1	TRBD2	TRBJ2-7	CASYPRGRREQYF	TGTGCCAGCTATCCGCGCGGGAGGCGCGAGCAGTATTTC
many	TRBV12-3/TRBV12-4	NA	TRBJ2-7	CASSLGENEQYF	TGTGCCAGCAGTTTAGGAGAGAACGAGCAGTACTTC
NA	TRBV10-3	NA	TRBJ2-6	CAISQVSGANVLTF	TGTGCCATTTCCCAGGTCTCTGGGGCCAACGTCCTGACTTTC
many	TRBV20-1	NA	TRBJ1-1	CSARDSWDTPSEAFF	TGCAGTGCTAGAGATAGCTGGGACACGCCTTCTGAAGCTTTCTTT
NA	TRBV6-5	NA	TRBJ1-2	CASSYGRGPKKDGYTF	TGTGCCAGCAGTTACGGAAGGGGACCGAAGAAGGATGGCTACACCTTC
NA	TRBV4-3	NA	TRBJ2-1	CASSQRVGGYGKFF	TGCGCCAGCAGCCAACGAGTGGGGGGCTATGGAAAGTTCTTC
few	TRBV12-3/TRBV12-4	TRBD1	TRBJ2-6	CASSLTRQGFSPTGANVLTF	TGTGCCAGCAGTTTAACCCGACAGGGCTTTAGTCCAACCGGGGCCAACGTCCTGACTTTC
many	TRBV12-3/TRBV12-4	TRBD2	TRBJ2-1	CASKLAGVYEQFF	TGTGCCAGCAAACTAGCGGGAGTGTATGAGCAGTTCTTC
few	TRBV7-8	NA	TRBJ2-7	CASSLRPAGTRSYEQYF	TGTGCCAGCAGCTTAAGGCCCGCAGGCACTCGATCCTACGAGCAGTACTTC
NA	TRBV5-1	NA	TRBJ2-3	CASSLTHFPTGTDTQYF	TGCGCCAGCAGCTTGACCCACTTTCCAACGGGCACAGATACGCAGTATTTT
few	TRBV4-1	TRBD1	TRBJ2-7	CASSQPRTGTYEQYF	TGCGCCAGCAGCCAACCACGGACAGGTACCTACGAGCAGTACTTC
few	TRBV7-2	NA	TRBJ2-5	CASGRDSVQETQYF	TGTGCCAGCGGGAGGGACAGCGTACAAGAGACCCAGTACTTC
many	TRBV5-1	TRBD1	TRBJ1-1	CASSLKGQGDTEAFF	TGCGCCAGCAGCTTGAAGGGACAGGGCGACACTGAAGCTTTCTTT
NA	TRBV7-6	NA	TRBJ2-3	CASKLGGGTDTQYF	TGTGCCAGCAAACTGGGGGGAGGAACAGATACGCAGTATTTT
NA	TRBV5-1	NA	TRBJ2-7	CASTPDSWNEQYF	TGCGCCAGCACTCCGGATAGTTGGAACGAGCAGTACTTC
NA	TRBV12-3/TRBV12-4	NA	TRBJ2-4	CASSLRRTNIQYF	TGTGCCAGCAGTTTGCGAAGGACAAACATTCAGTACTTC
NA	TRBV7-2	NA	TRBJ2-3	CASSLVGGDTQYF	TGTGCCAGCAGCTTAGTGGGCGGAGATACGCAGTATTTT
NA	TRBV20-1	NA	TRBJ2-5	CSANSASRGETQYF	TGCAGTGCTAACTCAGCGTCCCGGGGAGAGACCCAGTACTTC
few	TRBV10-3	NA	TRBJ2-7	CAISERGGDRVYEQYF	TGTGCCATCAGTGAGAGGGGGGGCGACAGGGTATACGAGCAGTACTTC
NA	TRBV5-5	TRBD2	TRBJ2-3	CASSYGLAAVNTQYF	TGTGCCAGCAGCTATGGACTAGCGGCTGTTAATACGCAGTATTTT
many	TRBV20-1	TRBD2	TRBJ2-1	CSAISGRPPRRDEQFF	TGCAGTGCTATTAGCGGGAGGCCCCCTAGAAGGGATGAGCAGTTCTTC
NA	TRBV3-1	TRBD1	TRBJ2-7	CASSPYRDRGHEQYF	TGTGCCAGCAGCCCATACCGGGACAGGGGACACGAGCAGTACTTC
many	TRBV9	TRBD2	TRBJ2-7	CASSPGGGRSRGSSYEQYF	TGTGCCAGCAGCCCCGGCGGCGGGAGGTCCCGAGGTAGCTCCTACGAGCAGTACTTC
NA	TRBV24-1	NA	TRBJ2-3	CATSDLHLAGGADTQYF	TGTGCCACCAGTGATTTGCACCTAGCCGGAGGGGCAGATACGCAGTATTTT
NA	TRBV7-9	NA	TRBJ1-6	CASTAGLSPLHF	TGTGCCAGCACGGCAGGGCTTTCACCCCTCCACTTT
few	TRBV29-1	TRBD1	TRBJ2-7	CSVLSGTGDYEQYF	TGCAGCGTCCTAAGCGGGACAGGGGATTACGAGCAGTACTTC